Sequencing of this T cell receptor beta chain was carried out in a study of shared clonotypes between healthy human individuals. The wider study: There were three CD4 naive, three CD4 memory, two CD8 naive and one CD8 memory plates per donor.

Within Nashville, Tennessee resided all donors, each a Caucasian adult. Profiling relied on immunoSEQ multiplex PCR, and the TCRdb table lists in-frame clones only, not all of them. The profile shows about 1 million clones, around 75% of them singletons. Germline CDR1 SGHKS, CDR2 YYEKEE (reference sequence). The CDR3 contains 15 residues. V was trimmed by 0 bases and J by 3 bases, leaving 12 bases between them. Sample: memory CD4+ T cells sorted from blood. Indicated subset: CD45RA-negative fraction. This receptor was obtained from a man aged 18 to 29 in good health. V is TRBV5-5 and J is TRBJ1-2; tentative D call: TRBD1 (5 bases). The CDR3 nucleotides read TGTGCCAGCAGCTTGGATGGGGCGGACTACTATGGCTACACCTTC. It translates to CASSLDGADYYGYTF.